The 28 T cell receptor beta chains given below trace back to one sample, sequenced in a study of technical replicates of blood from several donors. Measured with immunoSEQ multiplex PCR; TCRdb has only the in-frame clones, and not every one. Of 65,000 to 95,000 clones in the sample, 80% to 90% were seen once. Sample: PBMCs. The receptors derive from a human donor in good health. Some clones in this sample may be carry-over from other donors' samples.

The chain joins TRBV7-2 to TRBJ2-2; 14 bases are a match to TRBD2. This CDR3 spans 17 amino acids. Germline CDR1 and CDR2: SGHTA and FQGNSA. V shed 5 bases, J shed 6 bases, and the junction held 8 bases outside the gene matches. CDR3 region: CASSLWTSGRLAGELFF. In nucleotides, the CDR3 is TGTGCCAGCAGCCTCTGGACTAGCGGGAGGCTAGCCGGGGAGCTGTTTTTT.

V gene TRBV29-1 combines with J gene TRBJ2-1; 9 nucleotides agree with TRBD1. Germline CDR1 SQVTM, CDR2 ANQGSEA. The CDR3 runs 18 residues. The junction had 16 bases not matched to a gene; V was cut back by 1 base and J by 6 bases. The CDR3 DNA is TGCAGCGTTGAAGGACAGGGGGACAAATTTTGGAATTTCAATGAGCAGTTCTTC. This sequence encodes CSVEGQGDKFWNFNEQFF.

Comments on this clone: The junction differs from germline at one of its ends, possibly a read error. The chain recombines TRBV6-1 with TRBJ1-6; 7 positions match TRBD1. The germline V gene has CDR1 MNHNS and CDR2 SASEGT. This CDR3 has 14 amino acids. CDR3 coding DNA: TGTGCCAGCAGCTACACAGGGGATAAGTCACCCCTCCACTTT. The encoded protein is CASSYTGDKSPLHF.

The chain recombines TRBV5-8 with TRBJ2-1; 7 positions agree with TRBD2. Germline V gene data show CDR1 as SGHTS and CDR2 as YDEGEE. The CDR3 is made up of 15 amino acids. The J segment lost 6 bases and the V segment lost 4 bases, leaving 10 bases of the junction unmatched. The CDR3 loop reads CASSPLGLGGNEQFF. The DNA for the CDR3 is TGTGCCAGCAGCCCGTTAGGACTAGGTGGCAATGAGCAGTTCTTC.

This clone was seen once. This rearrangement joins TRBV7-2 to TRBJ2-1; 9 bases align to TRBD2. Germline CDR1 is SGHTA and CDR2 is FQGNSA. Unmatched junction bases numbered 8, after V lost 6 bases and J lost 8 bases. The CDR3 runs to 14 residues. In DNA, the CDR3 is TGTGCCAGCAGTTCGGGACTAGCAATCGATGAGCAGTTCTTC. Protein product: CASSSGLAIDEQFF.

The chain has TRBV10-3 and TRBJ2-5; 7 nucleotides match TRBD1. Germline V lookup: CDR1 ENHRY, CDR2 SYGVKD. This CDR3 spans 12 amino acids. The J segment lost 1 base and the V segment lost 9 bases, leaving 2 bases of the junction unmatched. CDR3 protein: CAIRDSQETQYF. CDR3 coding DNA: TGTGCCATACGGGACAGCCAAGAGACCCAGTACTTC.

V is TRBV7-2 and J is TRBJ2-1, with 7 bases matching TRBD2. J was trimmed by 6 bases and V by 6 bases; bases with no gene match: 8. CDR3 length: 14 residues. Germline CDR1 reads SGHTA; CDR2 reads FQGNSA. CDR3 coding DNA: TGTGCCAGCAGGTTGAGCGGGATCGGCAATGAGCAGTTCTTC. It specifies CASRLSGIGNEQFF.

This chain links TRBV30 with TRBJ1-1; TRBD1 matches at 7 bases. This CDR3 is 12 amino acids long. V lost 5 bases and J lost 4; bases outside the gene matches: 4. CDR1 GTSNPN and CDR2 SVGIG come from the germline V gene (reference sequence). The CDR3, as DNA: TGTGCCTGGGCCGGGACAGTCACTGAAGCTTTCTTT. Translating gives CAWAGTVTEAFF.

The rearrangement uses TRBV7-8 and TRBJ2-1; no clear D. Germline V gene sequence: CDR1 SGHVS, CDR2 FQNEAQ. Trimming cost V 5 bases and J 7 bases, with 9 bases left between them. The CDR3 totals 12 residues. CDR3 coding DNA: TGTGCCAGCAGCCCCTTACAGAATGAGCAGTTCTTC. Its translation is CASSPLQNEQFF.

V is TRBV5-4 and J is TRBJ1-1; D is perhaps TRBD1 (5 bases). Deletions cut 0 bases from V and 1 base from J, with 10 bases between. The CDR3 runs to 15 residues. Germline CDR1 SGHNT, CDR2 YYREEE (reference sequence). DNA for the CDR3: TGTGCCAGCAGCTTGGTAGGGGTGAAGAACACTGAAGCTTTCTTT. This translates into CASSLVGVKNTEAFF. Full variable domain (outside the CDR3, taken from reference TRBV5-4 and TRBJ1-1): ETGVTQSPTHLIKTRGQQVTLRCSSQSGHNTVSWYQQALGQGPQFIFQYYREEENGRGNFPPRFSGLQFPNYSSELNVNALELDDSALYLCASSLVGVKNTEAFFGQGTRLTVV.

The V gene is TRBV5-1, the J gene TRBJ1-1; D might be TRBD1 (6 bases). V was trimmed by 4 bases and J by 3 bases, leaving 16 bases between them. Germline CDR1 SGHRS, CDR2 YFSETQ. The CDR3 loop spans 15 amino acids. Here the CDR3 DNA reads TGCGCCAGCAGCCTAGGGGGTTCTATGCACACTGAAGCTTTCTTT. Amino acid sequence: CASSLGGSMHTEAFF.

This rearrangement joins TRBV5-4 to TRBJ2-5, with a weak D call TRBD1 (6 bases). Per the germline V gene, CDR1 is SGHNT and CDR2 is YYREEE (reference sequence). The length of the CDR3 is 16 residues. The V gene lost 4 bases and the J gene lost 7 bases, with 23 bases spanning the gap. For the CDR3, the DNA is TGTGCCAGCAGCGCCGACTCCCAGGGGCGCGGTGGGACCCAGTACTTC. Amino acid sequence: CASSADSQGRGGTQYF. Drawing the rest from reference TRBV5-4 and TRBJ2-5, the complete variable domain is ETGVTQSPTHLIKTRGQQVTLRCSSQSGHNTVSWYQQALGQGPQFIFQYYREEENGRGNFPPRFSGLQFPNYSSELNVNALELDDSALYLCASSADSQGRGGTQYFGPGTRLLVL.

The chain has TRBV9 and TRBJ2-3; 7 nucleotides line up with TRBD2. CDR1 and CDR2 from the germline V gene are SGDLS and YYNGEE. The V segment lost 0 bases and the J segment 5 bases; nucleotides outside the gene matches: 6. The CDR3 runs 15 residues. The CDR3 sequence is CASSVGGGRGDTQYF. In DNA form, the CDR3 reads TGTGCCAGCAGCGTAGGAGGCGGGAGAGGAGATACGCAGTATTTT. The full variable domain, in which reference TRBV9 and TRBJ2-3 provide the parts outside the CDR3, is DSGVTQTPKHLITATGQRVTLRCSPRSGDLSVYWYQQSLDQGLQFLIQYYNGEERAKGNILERFSAQQFPDLHSELNLSSLELGDSALYFCASSVGGGRGDTQYFGPGTRLTVL.

This clone was counted only a few times. The chain combines TRBV5-4 with TRBJ1-2; TRBD1 matches 8 bases. V lost 3 bases and J lost 5; bases outside the gene matches: 6. The CDR3 extends over 14 amino acids. Germline V lookup: CDR1 SGHNT, CDR2 YYREEE (reference sequence). Written as DNA, the CDR3 is TGTGCCAGCAGCTCCGGGACAGGAGCTTATGGCTACACCTTC. This translates into CASSSGTGAYGYTF.

This rearrangement joins TRBV4-2 to TRBJ1-4, with no clear D. V was shortened by 0 bases and J by 2 bases, with 10 bases between the two germline ends. The germline CDR1 and CDR2 sequences are LGHNA and YNFKEQ. The length of the CDR3 is 16 residues. CDR3 sequence reads: CASSQDPQRTNEKLFF. The CDR3 region has the DNA TGTGCCAGCAGCCAAGATCCCCAGCGCACTAATGAAAAACTGTTTTTT.

The chain joins TRBV9 to TRBJ2-5; TRBD2 matches 8 bases. Germline V CDR1 and CDR2: SGDLS, YYNGEE. The CDR3 has 17 residues. V trimming: 2 bases; J trimming: 4 bases; junction bases outside the gene matches: 13. The CDR3 DNA reads as TGTGCCAGCAGCGTCTTAGCCTCCGCGGGGGGTGGAGAGACCCAGTACTTC. It translates to CASSVLASAGGGETQYF. Full variable domain (remainder filled in from reference TRBV9 and TRBJ2-5): DSGVTQTPKHLITATGQRVTLRCSPRSGDLSVYWYQQSLDQGLQFLIQYYNGEERAKGNILERFSAQQFPDLHSELNLSSLELGDSALYFCASSVLASAGGGETQYFGPGTRLLVL.

This chain connects TRBV6-1 to TRBJ2-7; maybe TRBD2 (5 bases). Germline-derived CDR1 and CDR2 are MNHNS and SASEGT. CDR3 length: 11 residues. The V end lost 4 bases, the J end lost 5 bases, and 6 bases lay between the germline ends. CDR3 sequence (DNA): TGTGCCAGCAGTGTGGGAGACGAGCAGTACTTC. Its protein product is CASSVGDEQYF.

This clone was found once. The chain combines TRBV29-1 with TRBJ1-2, with 7 bases matching TRBD1. This CDR3 contains 13 residues. Germline V gene sequence: CDR1 SQVTM, CDR2 ANQGSEA. V trimming: 4 bases; J trimming: 3 bases; junction bases outside the gene matches: 5. The CDR3 here is CSVGPQGYYGYTF. In DNA form, the CDR3 reads TGCAGCGTTGGTCCACAGGGGTACTATGGCTACACCTTC.

The J gene is TRBJ1-6, the V gene TRBV5-4; no reliable D call. Trimming took off 0 bases at V and 6 bases at J, with 16 bases between the two ends. This CDR3 has 17 amino acids. Per the germline V gene, CDR1 is SGHNT and CDR2 is YYREEE (reference sequence). The CDR3 here is CASSLAGPTTSNSPLHF. CDR3 DNA sequence: TGTGCCAGCAGCTTGGCTGGGCCCACCACCTCTAATTCACCCCTCCACTTT.

This clone showed up just once. CDR3 amino acids: CASSPQAGGAYEQYF. CDR3 coding DNA: TGTGCCAGCAGCCCCCAAGCGGGTGGAGCCTACGAGCAGTACTTC. The V and J genes are TRBV4-2 and TRBJ2-7, with D perhaps matching TRBD2 (6 bases). The CDR3 is 15 residues long. Deletions cut 4 bases from V and 2 bases from J, with 15 bases between. Germline-derived CDR1 and CDR2 are LGHNA and YNFKEQ.

This clone occurred once. V usage is TRBV5-1 and J usage is TRBJ2-2, with TRBD2 matching over 12 bases. Germline lookup yields CDR1 SGHRS and CDR2 YFSETQ. This CDR3 comprises 20 residues. After removal of 1 base from V and 1 base from J, the junction contained 11 bases not matched to a gene. The CDR3 loop reads CASSLTGPSGRVKNTGELFF. CDR3 DNA sequence: TGCGCCAGCAGCTTGACAGGCCCTAGCGGGAGGGTTAAGAACACCGGGGAGCTGTTTTTT. The complete variable domain, with remaining parts taken from reference TRBV5-1 and TRBJ2-2, reads KAGVTQTPRYLIKTRGQQVTLSCSPISGHRSVSWYQQTPGQGLQFLFEYFSETQRNKGNFPGRFSGRQFSNSRSEMNVSTLELGDSALYLCASSLTGPSGRVKNTGELFFGEGSRLTVL.

The table lists this clone with a few counts. The chain joins TRBV27 to TRBJ1-6; 7 bases align to TRBD1. There are 14 residues in the CDR3. The ends lost 10 bases at V and 2 bases at J; junction bases unmatched: 5. The germline V gene has CDR1 MNHEY and CDR2 SMNVEV (reference sequence). The CDR3 loop reads CATRQGPYNSPLHF. The DNA for the CDR3 is TGTGCCACCCGACAGGGCCCCTATAATTCACCCCTCCACTTT.

The V gene is TRBV4-1, the J gene TRBJ2-5; a weak D match, TRBD2 (5 bases). V shed 5 bases and J shed 5 bases, with 15 bases lying between them. The CDR3 runs 14 residues. CDR1 MGHRA and CDR2 YSYEKL come from the germline V gene. CDR3 residues: CASSASTHQETQYF. The CDR3 nucleotides read TGCGCCAGCAGCGCTAGCACACATCAGGAGACCCAGTACTTC.

The J gene is TRBJ2-1, the V gene TRBV12-2; TRBD2, the D gene given by the table, was not confirmed from the DNA. TRBV12-2 is reported as a pseudogene. The CDR3 sequence is 16 residues long. The CDR3 sequence is CASRLVRLNRYNEQFF. The DNA of the CDR3 is TGTGCAAGTCGCTTAGTAAGACTGAATCGCTACAATGAGCAGTTCTTC.

The V and J genes are TRBV2 and TRBJ1-6, with D possibly matching TRBD1 (5 bases). Germline lookup yields CDR1 SNHLY and CDR2 FYNNEI. Trimming pared 2 bases from V and 8 bases from J, leaving 13 bases between. CDR3 length: 15 amino acids. The CDR3 sequence is CASSEQGAADSPLHF. CDR3 DNA: TGTGCCAGCAGTGAACAGGGCGCAGCCGATTCACCCCTCCACTTT. The full variable domain, completed using reference TRBV2 and TRBJ1-6, is EPEVTQTPSHQVTQMGQEVILRCVPISNHLYFYWYRQILGQKVEFLVSFYNNEISEKSEIFDDQFSVERPDGSNFTLKIRSTKLEDSAMYFCASSEQGAADSPLHFGNGTRLTVT.

The chain joins TRBV14 to TRBJ1-2; 12 bases fit TRBD1. V dropped 5 bases and J dropped 4; count of bases not matched to a gene: 5. Germline CDR1 reads SGHDN; CDR2 reads FVKESK. The CDR3 consists of 15 residues. As DNA, the CDR3 is TGTGCCAGCAGCAAGGGACAGGGGGCGTCCTATGGCTACACCTTC. The encoded protein is CASSKGQGASYGYTF.

There are a few counts of this clone. The chain links TRBV4-1 to TRBJ2-7; D perhaps matches TRBD2 (6 bases). The V end was cut by 4 bases, the J end by 0 bases, with 13 bases between. Germline CDR1 and CDR2: MGHRA and YSYEKL. The CDR3 has 15 residues. CDR3 in DNA: TGCGCCAGCAGCCCCGGGGGAATCGACTCCTACGAGCAGTACTTC. Protein: CASSPGGIDSYEQYF.

The rearrangement links TRBV7-9 to TRBJ1-2, with a tentative D call TRBD1 (6 bases). The CDR3 has 16 amino acids. Germline values: CDR1 SEHNR, CDR2 FQNEAQ (reference sequence). V lost 5 bases and J 9 bases, leaving 25 bases between the germline ends. The CDR3 loop reads CASSPVGTHSYGSYTF. The CDR3 DNA reads TGTGCCAGCAGCCCAGTTGGGACACACAGCTATGGTAGCTACACCTTC. Together with reference TRBV7-9 and TRBJ1-2, the CDR3 gives the full variable domain: DTGVSQNPRHKITKRGQNVTFRCDPISEHNRLYWYRQTLGQGPEFLTYFQNEAQLEKSRLLSDRFSAERPKGSFSTLEIQRTEQGDSAMYLCASSPVGTHSYGSYTFGSGTRLTVV.